This TCR beta chain was captured by sequencing in a study of blood T cell repertoires in COVID-19. Study context: T cells, B-cell-depleted T cells, or PBMCs supplied cDNA or gDNA.

This clone has only a few counts. V was trimmed by 1 base and J by 4 bases, leaving 5 bases between them. The length of the CDR3 is 14 residues. The germline CDR1 and CDR2 sequences are SGHDN and FVKESK. Original handling: Nucleated cell number was recorded as an estimate derived from reference gene primer amplification. TCRdb keeps only in-frame clones here, not all; method: immunoSEQ multiplex PCR. The V and J calls and clone size come from that table; D and trimming were worked out from the DNA. The table lists around 190,000 clones, roughly 84% of them singletons, with about 3.2% in the top ten. Clinical history as reported by participants underpinned cohort assignment.

The material sequenced was PBMCs or T cells enriched from blood (not recorded which). The receptor's source is a woman between 25 and 40 years old who had been exposed to COVID-19. V usage is TRBV14 and J usage is TRBJ2-6; D ambiguous. As DNA, the CDR3 is TGTGCCAGCAGCCAAGCTCTAGGGGCCAACGTCCTGACTTTC. It specifies CASSQALGANVLTF.